Below, 2 T cell receptor beta chains from the same sample are listed, as sequenced in a study of beta chain features in type 1 diabetes. Study findings and constraints: For Type 1 diabetes patients, all four CD4+ subsets carried TCRB CDR3s that were moderately but significantly shorter.

The antigens these receptors bind are not known. Every bit of the isolated RNA underwent reverse transcription, so sequencing read expressed TCRB transcripts. Repertoires were generated with immunoSEQ multiplex PCR, while TCRdb's copy carries only in-frame clones and drops some. The profile shows roughly 300,000 clones, around 9% of them singletons. The sample taken for sequencing was central memory CD4+ T cells from blood. The receptors derive from a man aged 25-45 years with type 1 diabetes.

J is TRBJ1-4 and V is TRBV27, with D perhaps matching TRBD1 (6 bases). The CDR3 is 15 residues long. The germline CDR1 and CDR2 sequences are MNHEY and SMNVEV (reference sequence). Trimming shortened V by 5 bases and J by 3 bases, and 13 bases separated the two germline ends. DNA for the CDR3: TGTGCCAGCAGTCAAGGACAGCGCGCTAATGAAAAACTGTTTTTT. As protein: CASSQGQRANEKLFF.

The table lists this clone with many counts. The chain joins TRBV14 to TRBJ1-2, with no clear D. V lost 1 base and J lost 8, with 17 bases in between. The CDR3 loop spans 15 amino acids. Germline V lookup: CDR1 SGHDN, CDR2 FVKESK. As DNA, the CDR3 is TGTGCCAGCAGCCAAGTTTCGGACGGCATTGACGGCTACACCTTC. Translation: CASSQVSDGIDGYTF.